One and the same sample provided the 23 T cell receptor beta chains below, sequenced in a study of Graves' ophthalmopathy and Graves' hyperthyroidism. The authors amplified TCR beta CDR3 regions from RNA transcripts. Second-round multiplex PCR came after first-round RT-PCR with HTBI primers. One entry per CDR3 protein, called by TCRdb with MiXCR from the multiplex PCR reads. This table has roughly 160,000 distinct CDR3 sequences, less than 45% appearing once. The sample comprised peripheral blood. The receptor set was obtained from a woman aged 35 to 49 with Graves' ophthalmopathy.

In this sample, this clonotype turned up many times. This rearrangement joins TRBV27 to TRBJ2-5; 7 nucleotides match TRBD2. The CDR3 consists of 16 residues. Germline loops: CDR1 MNHEY, CDR2 SMNVEV (reference sequence). V lost 5 bases, J lost 2 bases, and 11 bases stayed unmatched. The CDR3, as DNA: TGTGCCAGCAGTGGCCTTCCGGGACTAAAACAAGAGACCCAGTACTTC. Translated: CASSGLPGLKQETQYF.

This clonotype was recorded many times. The rearrangement joins TRBV12-3 or TRBV12-4 to TRBJ1-1; D is ambiguous. The V and J ends lost 5 bases and 4 bases respectively, with 14 bases between them. The CDR3 sequence is 14 residues long. The CDR3 is CASSAQQKFTEAFF. The CDR3 nucleotides read TGTGCCAGCAGTGCCCAGCAGAAATTCACTGAAGCTTTCTTT.

J is TRBJ2-2 and V is TRBV20-1, with unresolved D. Germline V gene lookup returns CDR1 DFQATT and CDR2 SNEGSKA (reference sequence). V was trimmed by 1 base and J by 0 bases, leaving 9 bases between them. The CDR3 runs 15 residues. CDR3 coding DNA: TGCAGTGCTAGAGTGGGGTTCGCGAACACCGGGGAGCTGTTTTTT. Translated, it gives CSARVGFANTGELFF.

There are many counts of this clonotype. This chain links TRBV6-6 with TRBJ1-1; no firm D call. The germline gives CDR1 MNHNY, CDR2 SVGAGI (reference sequence). The V end lost 5 bases, the J end lost 7 bases, and 14 bases lay between the germline ends. The CDR3 covers 13 residues. CDR3 sequence reads: CASSTSEGREAFF. CDR3 sequence (DNA): TGTGCCAGCAGTACCAGCGAAGGTCGTGAAGCTTTCTTT.

The J gene is TRBJ1-5, the V gene TRBV19, with D unclear. Germline V gene sequence: CDR1 LNHDA, CDR2 SQIVND (reference sequence). The CDR3 is made up of 14 amino acids. The V and J ends lost 2 bases and 5 bases respectively, with 10 bases between them. The CDR3 nucleotides read TGTGCCAGTAGTATAAGCTCCTCAGATCAGCCCCAGCATTTT. Translated, it gives CASSISSSDQPQHF.

The chain joins TRBV27 to TRBJ1-5; 8 bases are a match to TRBD1. Germline lookup yields CDR1 MNHEY and CDR2 SMNVEV (reference sequence). V lost 3 bases and J lost 11; bases outside the gene matches: 9. The CDR3 totals 14 residues. CDR3 loop: CASSFAQGAGAQHF. The CDR3 DNA is TGTGCCAGCAGTTTCGCGCAGGGGGCCGGGGCCCAGCATTTT.

This rearrangement joins TRBV15 to TRBJ1-5; D is uncertain. The V gene lost 1 base and the J gene lost 3 bases, with 16 bases spanning the gap. CDR1 is LNHNV, CDR2 YYDKDF, per germline (reference sequence). The CDR3 has 17 residues. The CDR3 loop reads CATSRVGFGRINQPQHF. In DNA form, the CDR3 reads TGTGCCACCAGCAGAGTTGGTTTTGGCAGGATCAATCAGCCCCAGCATTTT. The full variable domain, its missing parts supplied by reference TRBV15 and TRBJ1-5, is DAMVIQNPRYQVTQFGKPVTLSCSQTLNHNVMYWYQQKSSQAPKLLFHYYDKDFNNEADTPDNFQSRRPNTSFCFLDIRSPGLGDTAMYLCATSRVGFGRINQPQHFGDGTRLSIL.

This clonotype was counted many times. The chain links TRBV3-1 to TRBJ2-7; D unclear. The germline gives CDR1 LGHDT, CDR2 YNNKEL (reference sequence). Trimming cost V 4 bases and J 2 bases, with 15 bases left between them. The CDR3 is 15 amino acids. The CDR3 is CASSPEAFRTYEQYF. The CDR3 bases are TGTGCCAGCAGCCCAGAGGCCTTCAGGACCTACGAGCAGTACTTC.

The chain couples TRBV6-1 to TRBJ2-7, with no clear D. The CDR3 covers 13 residues. Germline V CDR1 and CDR2: MNHNS, SASEGT. Trimming took off 2 bases at V and 7 bases at J, with 12 bases between the two ends. CDR3 DNA sequence: TGTGCCAGCAGTGAACCCCCAACGGAGGAGCAGTACTTC. Translated, it gives CASSEPPTEEQYF.

The chain employs TRBV28 and TRBJ2-5, with 9 bases matching TRBD2. CDR1 MDHEN and CDR2 SYDVKM come from the germline V gene. V dropped 3 bases and J dropped 2; count of bases not matched to a gene: 4. This CDR3 is built from 15 residues. CDR3 region: CASSFGGRVQETQYF. The CDR3 DNA reads as TGTGCCAGCAGTTTTGGCGGGAGGGTTCAAGAGACCCAGTACTTC. Variable domain in full (rest from reference TRBV28 and TRBJ2-5): DVKVTQSSRYLVKRTGEKVFLECVQDMDHENMFWYRQDPGLGLRLIYFSYDVKMKEKGDIPEGYSVSREKKERFSLILESASTNQTSMYLCASSFGGRVQETQYFGPGTRLLVL.

J is TRBJ1-2 and V is TRBV24-1, with D uncertain. Germline CDR1 reads KGHDR; CDR2 reads SFDVKD. The V gene lost 4 bases and the J gene lost 3 bases, with 8 bases spanning the gap. CDR3 size: 13 residues. The CDR3 here is CATSEEGDYGYTF. CDR3 in DNA: TGTGCCACCAGTGAGGAAGGAGACTATGGCTACACCTTC.

This clonotype was counted many times. As DNA, the CDR3 is TGCGCCAGCAGTCCACAGGGGCATGATCAGCCCCAGCATTTT. The encoded protein is CASSPQGHDQPQHF. The chain employs TRBV5-1 and TRBJ1-5; 7 bases match TRBD1. This CDR3 contains 14 residues. The junction had 7 bases not matched to a gene; V was cut back by 5 bases and J by 5 bases. Germline V CDR1 and CDR2: SGHRS, YFSETQ.

The chain employs TRBV11-2 and TRBJ1-1, with D perhaps TRBD1 (5 bases). The V end lost 4 bases, the J end lost 6 bases, and 12 bases lay between the germline ends. This CDR3 has 13 residues. Germline CDR1 is SGHAT and CDR2 is FQNNGV. DNA of the CDR3: TGTGCCAGCAGCTCGGCTGGGACGCCTGAAGCTTTCTTT. This translates into CASSSAGTPEAFF. The full variable domain, its missing parts supplied by reference TRBV11-2 and TRBJ1-1, is EAGVAQSPRYKIIEKRQSVAFWCNPISGHATLYWYQQILGQGPKLLIQFQNNGVVDDSQLPKDRFSAERLKGVDSTLKIQPAKLEDSAVYLCASSSAGTPEAFFGQGTRLTVV.

This chain connects TRBV6-1 to TRBJ2-7; 10 bases map to TRBD1. This CDR3 region has 15 residues. V gave up 6 bases and J gave up 3 bases; unmatched junction bases: 8. The germline V gene has CDR1 MNHNS and CDR2 SASEGT. CDR3: CASRPWGQGYYEQYF. The CDR3 DNA is TGTGCCAGCAGGCCCTGGGGACAGGGGTACTACGAGCAGTACTTC.

This clonotype was seen at least ten times. This rearrangement joins TRBV7-3 to TRBJ2-2; 12 nucleotides agree with TRBD1. Germline CDR1 is SGHTA and CDR2 is FQGTGA. There are 17 residues in the CDR3. Losses at the gene ends were 5 bases for V and 2 bases for J; bases not matched to a gene: 6. The CDR3 sequence: CASSRSGQGANTGELFF. The CDR3 nucleotides read TGTGCCAGCAGCCGCTCGGGACAGGGGGCTAACACCGGGGAGCTGTTTTTT.

Many counts were recorded for this clonotype. This CDR3 is CASSGTGQETQYF. CDR3 nucleotides: TGTGCCAGCAGCGGAACAGGGCAAGAGACCCAGTACTTC. The chain recombines TRBV7-2 with TRBJ2-5; D perhaps matches TRBD1 (6 bases). The CDR3 runs 13 residues. The germline CDR1 and CDR2 sequences are SGHTA and FQGNSA. Trimming removed 5 bases from V and 2 bases from J, with 9 bases in between.

A few counts support this clonotype. The chain combines TRBV7-4 with TRBJ2-7, with D uncertain. Trimming cost V 5 bases and J 4 bases, with 12 bases left between them. CDR3 length: 13 residues. Per the germline V gene, CDR1 is SGHVT and CDR2 is SQSDAQ. CDR3 nucleotides: TGTGCCAGCAGCCCCGGCGCCGAATACGAGCAGTACTTC. It yields the protein CASSPGAEYEQYF.

V gene TRBV6-2 or TRBV6-3 combines with J gene TRBJ2-7; D perhaps matches TRBD2 (5 bases). Germline CDR1 and CDR2: MNHEY and SVGEGT. V lost 6 bases, J lost 4 bases, and 16 bases lay in between. This CDR3 has 14 amino acids. The chain's CDR3 is CASRADWRTYEQYF. In DNA form, the CDR3 reads TGTGCCAGCAGGGCGGACTGGCGAACGTACGAGCAGTACTTC.

Ten or more counts support this clonotype. This chain links TRBV2 with TRBJ1-6, with D maybe TRBD1 (6 bases). Germline values: CDR1 SNHLY, CDR2 FYNNEI. The CDR3 is 15 residues long. V was shortened by 3 bases and J by 9 bases, with 15 bases between the two germline ends. CDR3 in DNA: TGTGCCAGCAGTGAGAAGGGGGTTATTCGTTCACCCCTCCACTTT. This codes for CASSEKGVIRSPLHF.

This chain links TRBV12-3 or TRBV12-4 with TRBJ2-7; 11 bases are a match to TRBD1. The V gene end was trimmed by 6 bases and the J gene end by 3 bases; junction bases not matched to a gene: 10. This CDR3 is 16 amino acids long. CDR3: CASRAGQGARGYEQYF. Written as DNA, the CDR3 is TGTGCCAGCAGGGCAGGACAGGGGGCTCGGGGCTACGAGCAGTACTTC.

This clonotype was counted many times. The rearrangement joins TRBV7-8 to TRBJ2-5; the match to TRBD1 covers 7 bases. Germline-derived CDR1 and CDR2 are SGHVS and FQNEAQ. CDR3 size: 17 residues. With V trimmed by 5 bases and J by 4 bases, 16 bases remained unmatched. The DNA of the CDR3 is TGTGCCAGCAGCCCCTACAATCGACAGGGTAGGATAGAGACCCAGTACTTC. It specifies CASSPYNRQGRIETQYF.

V usage is TRBV7-2 and J usage is TRBJ2-5, with 8 bases that match TRBD2. The CDR3 loop spans 16 amino acids. V shed 5 bases, J shed 0 bases, and the junction held 8 bases outside the gene matches. Germline V lookup: CDR1 SGHTA, CDR2 FQGNSA. CDR3 DNA sequence: TGTGCCAGCAGCCTAATGGCGGGGGGCCACCAAGAGACCCAGTACTTC. It translates to CASSLMAGGHQETQYF.

This clonotype came up many times. This chain connects TRBV5-1 to TRBJ2-5, with TRBD1 matching over 8 bases. J was trimmed by 5 bases and V by 6 bases; bases with no gene match: 6. In germline, CDR1 is SGHRS, CDR2 YFSETQ. The CDR3 loop spans 13 amino acids. The CDR3 loop reads CASNPGGEETQYF. The CDR3 DNA reads as TGCGCCAGCAACCCAGGGGGCGAGGAGACCCAGTACTTC.